Following are 10 T cell receptor beta chains from one sample sequenced in a study of memory CD4+ T cells and cytomegalovirus serostatus. The protocol was immunoSEQ multiplex PCR, while the TCRdb copy is restricted to in-frame clones and leaves out a portion. This sample has about 54,000 clones; over 65% occur once, and the top ten carry about 2.6%. The sort gate was single viable CD3+CD4+CD8-CD45RO+ cells for memory CD4+ T cells. What was sequenced was memory CD4+ T cells from blood. Receptors were obtained from an adult in good health and CMV-seropositive.

The V call is TRBV5-4, the J call TRBJ2-5, with D possibly matching TRBD2 (6 bases). Per germline, CDR1 SGHNT and CDR2 YYREEE (reference sequence). The ends were cut back, 3 bases at V and 2 bases at J, with 11 bases in the middle. The length of the CDR3 is 14 residues. The CDR3, as DNA: TGTGCCAGCAGCTCCATAGCGGAACAAGAGACCCAGTACTTC. Protein sequence: CASSSIAEQETQYF. Drawing the rest from reference TRBV5-4 and TRBJ2-5, the complete variable domain is ETGVTQSPTHLIKTRGQQVTLRCSSQSGHNTVSWYQQALGQGPQFIFQYYREEENGRGNFPPRFSGLQFPNYSSELNVNALELDDSALYLCASSSIAEQETQYFGPGTRLLVL.

This chain connects TRBV5-4 to TRBJ2-1, with 7 bases fitting TRBD2. This CDR3 has 14 amino acids. In germline, CDR1 is SGHNT, CDR2 YYREEE (reference sequence). V lost 0 bases and J lost 9; bases outside the gene matches: 6. CDR3 amino acids: CASSLARGEGEQFF. The CDR3 DNA is TGTGCCAGCAGCTTGGCCCGGGGGGAGGGTGAGCAGTTCTTC.

V usage is TRBV4-3 and J usage is TRBJ1-1; D unresolved. The CDR3 contains 14 residues. CDR1 and CDR2 from the germline V gene are LGHNA and YSLEER. Between the trimmed V and J ends, which lost 0 bases and 8 bases, there was a span of 13 bases. CDR3 DNA: TGCGCCAGCAGCCAAGAAAGTAGGAGGAGAGAAGCTTTCTTT. Translation gives CASSQESRRREAFF.

The chain couples TRBV5-1 to TRBJ1-1; the D gene is possibly TRBD1 (5 bases). The V gene's germline CDR1 is SGHRS and CDR2 YFSETQ. Trimming left V 4 bases short and J 3 bases short, with 16 bases between. This CDR3 comprises 15 residues. In nucleotides, the CDR3 is TGCGCCAGCAGCCCCCATGGTCGGGGGGACACTGAAGCTTTCTTT. Protein: CASSPHGRGDTEAFF.

This clone came up a few times. The chain couples TRBV30 to TRBJ2-2; weak D call: TRBD2 (5 bases). This CDR3 contains 14 residues. From germline, CDR1 is GTSNPN and CDR2 SVGIG (reference sequence). The germline V and J ends were trimmed by 2 bases and 4 bases, with 11 bases remaining between them. The CDR3, as DNA: TGTGCCTGGAGTCAAAAGCGGCCCACCGGGGAGCTGTTTTTT. Residues: CAWSQKRPTGELFF.

This chain connects TRBV20-1 to TRBJ1-2; D is undetermined. There are 11 residues in the CDR3. CDR1 is DFQATT, CDR2 SNEGSKA, per germline (reference sequence). V lost 3 bases, J lost 3 bases, and 5 bases lay in between. The CDR3 nucleotides read TGCAGTGCTAGTAACGACTATGGCTACACCTTC. As protein: CSASNDYGYTF.

CDR3 sequence reads: CASSPAPMPRISNQPQHF. In DNA form, the CDR3 reads TGTGCCAGCAGTCCAGCACCTATGCCCCGTATTAGCAATCAGCCCCAGCATTTT. This chain connects TRBV28 to TRBJ1-5; D is unresolved. CDR3 size: 18 residues. The V end was cut by 5 bases, the J end by 0 bases, with 20 bases between. From germline, CDR1 is MDHEN and CDR2 SYDVKM.

V is TRBV11-2 and J is TRBJ2-5; a possible D gene is TRBD2 (6 bases). Trimming removed 1 base from V and 1 base from J, with 13 bases in between. There are 16 residues in the CDR3. CDR1 is SGHAT, CDR2 FQNNGV, per germline. CDR3 bases: TGTGCCAGCAGCTTAGCCGGAGGGTGGTCCCAAGAGACCCAGTACTTC. Protein: CASSLAGGWSQETQYF.

The chain employs TRBV5-6 and TRBJ2-1, with TRBD2 matching over 14 bases. The CDR3 consists of 17 residues. V lost 4 bases, J lost 5 bases, and 8 bases stayed unmatched. CDR1 and CDR2 from the germline V gene are SGHDT and YYEEEE. CDR3 nucleotide sequence: TGTGCCAGCAGCCCCCGACTAGCGGGAGGGCCTAACAATGAGCAGTTCTTC. Residues: CASSPRLAGGPNNEQFF.

The genes are TRBV7-2 and TRBJ2-2; 16 positions match TRBD2. J lost 2 bases, V lost 6 bases, and 9 bases had no gene match. There are 19 residues in the CDR3. Germline V CDR1 and CDR2: SGHTA, FQGNSA. The CDR3 sequence is CASSFSGTSGRGNTGELFF. The CDR3 DNA sequence: TGTGCCAGCAGTTTTTCCGGGACTAGCGGGAGGGGAAACACCGGGGAGCTGTTTTTT.